What follows are 7 T cell receptor beta chains derived from one specimen sequenced in a study of blood T cell repertoires in COVID-19. Clones were sequenced by immunoSEQ multiplex PCR, and TCRdb holds only the in-frame ones, with some missing. This sample has around 250,000 clones; about 82% occur once, and the top ten carry approximately 13%. The sequencing input was peripheral blood. These receptors came from a man older than 75 with acute or convalescent COVID-19.

CDR3 region: CASTVGGWTDTQYF. The CDR3 DNA sequence: TGTGCCAGCACCGTGGGGGGATGGACAGATACGCAGTATTTT. The genes are TRBV9 and TRBJ2-3; D is perhaps TRBD2 (6 bases). The V end lost 6 bases, the J end lost 3 bases, and 14 bases lay between the germline ends. The V gene's germline CDR1 is SGDLS and CDR2 YYNGEE. This CDR3 is 14 amino acids long.

V is TRBV28 and J is TRBJ2-7; D is possibly TRBD2 (6 bases). This CDR3 is built from 15 residues. Germline V gene lookup returns CDR1 MDHEN and CDR2 SYDVKM. Between the trimmed V and J ends, which lost 5 bases and 3 bases, there was a span of 17 bases. DNA of the CDR3: TGTGCCAGCAGTACCCCCAGTGAGACTAGCTACGAGCAGTACTTC. Its protein product is CASSTPSETSYEQYF. Combining the CDR3 with reference TRBV28 and TRBJ2-7 gives the whole variable domain DVKVTQSSRYLVKRTGEKVFLECVQDMDHENMFWYRQDPGLGLRLIYFSYDVKMKEKGDIPEGYSVSREKKERFSLILESASTNQTSMYLCASSTPSETSYEQYFGPGTRLTVT.

Of note for this clone: This CDR3 is also generated by other DNA sequences in the sample. V gene TRBV5-1 combines with J gene TRBJ1-4; unclear D gene. The CDR3 is 14 amino acids. V shed 0 bases and J shed 3 bases, with 6 bases lying between them. Germline V gene sequence: CDR1 SGHRS, CDR2 YFSETQ. The CDR3 here is CASSLGGANEKLFF. The CDR3 coding sequence is TGCGCCAGCAGCTTGGGAGGTGCTAATGAAAAACTGTTTTTT.

This sequence joins TRBV18 and TRBJ1-1; D perhaps matches TRBD1 (6 bases). The V gene's germline CDR1 is KGHSH and CDR2 LQKENI. V lost 3 bases to trimming and J lost 0 bases, with 20 bases between them. There are 18 residues in the CDR3. The CDR3 is CASSPLLRDKGMNTEAFF. The CDR3 DNA is TGTGCCAGCTCACCGCTACTCCGGGACAAGGGTATGAACACTGAAGCTTTCTTT.

V usage is TRBV19 and J usage is TRBJ2-7; 7 nucleotides agree with TRBD2. The CDR3 runs 16 residues. Trimming at V came to 6 bases and at J to 2 bases, leaving 13 bases not matched to a gene. The V gene's germline CDR1 is LNHDA and CDR2 SQIVND (reference sequence). In DNA form, the CDR3 reads TGTGCCAGTAGCGCCGGGGGTAGCGGGCCTGCCTACGAGCAGTACTTC. Translating it yields CASSAGGSGPAYEQYF.

The rearrangement joins TRBV7-2 to TRBJ2-1, with D hard to call. Germline V gene data show CDR1 as SGHTA and CDR2 as FQGNSA. With 2 bases removed from V and 0 bases from J, the gap between germline ends came to 8 bases. The CDR3 loop spans 15 amino acids. The CDR3 region is CASSLQALSYNEQFF. In DNA, the CDR3 is TGTGCCAGCAGCTTACAGGCACTCTCCTACAATGAGCAGTTCTTC. The full variable domain, completed using reference TRBV7-2 and TRBJ2-1, is GAGVSQSPSNKVTEKGKDVELRCDPISGHTALYWYRQSLGQGLEFLIYFQGNSAPDKSGLPSDRFSAERTGGSVSTLTIQRTQQEDSAVYLCASSLQALSYNEQFFGPGTRLTVL.

This sequence joins TRBV4-3 and TRBJ1-2; tentative D call: TRBD1 (6 bases). The CDR3 totals 15 residues. Trimming shortened V by 1 base and J by 5 bases, and 14 bases separated the two germline ends. The germline CDR1 and CDR2 sequences are LGHNA and YSLEER. DNA of the CDR3: TGCGCCAGCAGCCAAGGGGGGCCTCACGAGTATGGCTACACCTTC. Translated, it gives CASSQGGPHEYGYTF.